The clone carrying this TCR beta chain showed up just a few times. Antigen unknown. This sample stems from a study of response to subunit inactivated influenza vaccine. General study points: Authors suggested that a seasonal influenza vaccination recruits few new T cells each time.

One entry per CDR3 protein, called by TCRdb with MiXCR from the RT-PCR reads. The sample holds under 550,000 distinct CDR3 sequences, 6.5% to 8% seen once. There are 14 residues in the CDR3. The J segment lost 5 bases and the V segment lost 3 bases, leaving 7 bases of the junction unmatched. CDR1 and CDR2 from the germline V gene are GTSNPN and SVGIG (reference sequence). The sequence came from a man between 50 and 75 years old who received an inactivated influenza vaccine. Sequencing used PBMCs from blood, obtained 23 to 25 months after vaccination. This chain connects TRBV30 to TRBJ2-7; 10 positions match TRBD1. The CDR3 protein is CAWRSRDRGHEQYF. The CDR3 DNA is TGTGCCTGGAGGTCCCGGGACAGGGGCCACGAGCAGTACTTC.